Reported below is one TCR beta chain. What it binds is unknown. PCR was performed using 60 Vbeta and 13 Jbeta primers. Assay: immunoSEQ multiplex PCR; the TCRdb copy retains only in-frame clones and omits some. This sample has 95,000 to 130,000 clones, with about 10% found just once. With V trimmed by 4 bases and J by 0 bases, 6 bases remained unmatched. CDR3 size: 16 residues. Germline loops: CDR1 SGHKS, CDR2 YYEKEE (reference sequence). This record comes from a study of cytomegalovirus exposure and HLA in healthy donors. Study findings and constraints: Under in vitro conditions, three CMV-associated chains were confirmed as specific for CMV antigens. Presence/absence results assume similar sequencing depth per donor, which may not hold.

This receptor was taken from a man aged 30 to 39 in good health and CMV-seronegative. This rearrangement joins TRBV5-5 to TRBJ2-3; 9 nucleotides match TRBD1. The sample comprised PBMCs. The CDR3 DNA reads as TGTGCCAGCAGCCAAGGACAGGGGAGGAGCACAGATACGCAGTATTTT. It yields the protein CASSQGQGRSTDTQYF.